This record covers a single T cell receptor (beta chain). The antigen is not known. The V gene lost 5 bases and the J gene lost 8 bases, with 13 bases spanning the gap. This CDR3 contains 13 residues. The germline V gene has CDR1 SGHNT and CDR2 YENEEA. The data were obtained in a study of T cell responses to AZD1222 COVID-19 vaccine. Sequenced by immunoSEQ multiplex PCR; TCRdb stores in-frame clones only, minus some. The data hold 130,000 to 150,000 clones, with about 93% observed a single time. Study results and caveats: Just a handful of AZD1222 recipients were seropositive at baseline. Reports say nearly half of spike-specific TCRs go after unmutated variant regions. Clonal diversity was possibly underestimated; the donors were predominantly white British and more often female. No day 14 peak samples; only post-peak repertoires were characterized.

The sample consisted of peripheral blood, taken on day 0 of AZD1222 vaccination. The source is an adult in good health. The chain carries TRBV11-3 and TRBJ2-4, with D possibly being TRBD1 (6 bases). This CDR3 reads CASSKGGSDIQYF. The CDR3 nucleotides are TGTGCCAGCAGCAAAGGGGGATCGGACATTCAGTACTTC.